This TCR beta chain was recorded in a study of T cell responses to AZD1222 COVID-19 vaccine. Broader study findings: Spike-specific TCR breadth and depth rose after two AZD1222 doses. The sample set comprised mostly white British donors with more females, and clonal diversity was possibly underestimated.

Assay: immunoSEQ multiplex PCR; the TCRdb copy retains only in-frame clones and omits some. This sample has over 120,000 clones, with around nine tenths found just once. This clone has a single count. The antigen remains undetermined. The sample carries other DNA sequences with the same CDR3. CDR1 is SGDLS and CDR2 is YYNGEE in the germline V gene. This CDR3 is built from 14 residues. V shed 0 bases and J shed 0 bases, with 6 bases lying between them. The gene calls are TRBV9 and TRBJ1-1; D call uncertain. The sample in question was peripheral blood, obtained on day 0 of AZD1222 vaccination. The TCR sequence derives from an adult in good health. This chain's CDR3 is CASSVGLLNTEAFF. The CDR3 DNA sequence: TGTGCCAGCAGCGTAGGACTACTGAACACTGAAGCTTTCTTT.